These 32 T cell receptor beta chains share one sample of origin, sequenced in a study of neurological immune-mediated disorders. TCRdb recomputed calls from the 5' RACE reads with MiXCR, one row per CDR3 protein. The sample yields about 27,000 distinct CDR3 sequences, under 25% seen once. Material: PBMCs. The origin of the receptors is a woman aged 55-70 years in good health.

This clonotype was recorded at least ten times. This CDR3 is CASSVGRGALGDTQYF. CDR3 coding DNA: TGTGCCAGCAGCGTGGGGCGGGGGGCACTCGGAGATACGCAGTATTTT. V and J are TRBV9 and TRBJ2-3; 8 bases agree with TRBD2. There are 16 residues in the CDR3. Trimming cost V 2 bases and J 5 bases; bases outside gene matches: 10. Germline V gives CDR1 SGDLS, CDR2 YYNGEE.

This clonotype was counted at least ten times. V usage is TRBV4-3 and J usage is TRBJ2-4, with 7 positions matching TRBD2. Germline CDR1 and CDR2: LGHNA and YSLEER. There are 19 residues in the CDR3. J lost 0 bases, V lost 0 bases, and 11 bases had no gene match. The CDR3, as DNA: TGCGCCAGCAGCCAAGAGGGGGAGGGTCGGTCTTTAGCCAAAAACATTCAGTACTTC. Its translation: CASSQEGEGRSLAKNIQYF.

In its sample, this clonotype was seen many times. This chain connects TRBV4-1 to TRBJ2-6; D unclear. Trimming removed 4 bases at V and 2 bases at J, with 6 bases between. Per germline, CDR1 MGHRA and CDR2 YSYEKL. CDR3 length: 14 residues. This CDR3 reads CASSLYTGANVLTF. DNA for the CDR3: TGCGCCAGCAGCCTGTATACTGGGGCCAACGTCCTGACTTTC.

This clonotype was recorded many times. The rearrangement uses TRBV11-2 and TRBJ2-3; the D gene is possibly TRBD2 (6 bases). The CDR3 runs 14 residues. Trimming took 5 bases from V and 2 from J, leaving 11 bases between them. The germline V gene has CDR1 SGHAT and CDR2 FQNNGV. DNA for the CDR3: TGTGCCAGCAGCCCCCGGGACTTCACAGATACGCAGTATTTT. It codes for CASSPRDFTDTQYF.

There are many counts of this clonotype. The CDR3 nucleotides read TGCGCCAGCAGCCCTCGTGTCAGGGCAGGTAGTACAGATACGCAGTATTTT. It translates to CASSPRVRAGSTDTQYF. The chain has TRBV5-1 and TRBJ2-3; D perhaps matches TRBD1 (5 bases). With 4 bases removed from V and 3 bases from J, the gap between germline ends came to 21 bases. This CDR3 is 17 amino acids long. Germline loops: CDR1 SGHRS, CDR2 YFSETQ.

This clonotype appeared many times. The gene calls are TRBV4-1 and TRBJ1-6; TRBD1 matches 11 bases. V lost 0 bases to trimming and J lost 7 bases; unmatched junction nucleotides: 2. This CDR3 is built from 16 residues. Germline V CDR1 and CDR2: MGHRA, YSYEKL. The chain's CDR3 is CASSQEWDRGNSPLHF. The DNA of the CDR3 is TGCGCCAGCAGCCAAGAGTGGGACAGGGGGAATTCACCCCTCCACTTT.

This clonotype was counted many times. This chain uses TRBV5-1 with TRBJ1-5; the D is unclear. Trimming took 0 bases from V and 9 from J, leaving 13 bases between them. The CDR3 length is 14 residues. Germline assignment: CDR1 SGHRS and CDR2 YFSETQ. The CDR3 sequence: CASSLDPDQPPQHF. Written as DNA, the CDR3 is TGCGCCAGCAGCTTGGACCCGGACCAGCCGCCCCAGCATTTT.

This clonotype showed up many times. The V call is TRBV5-1, the J call TRBJ2-1; 10 bases map to TRBD1. Trimming took 3 bases from V and 8 from J; bases not matched to a gene: 11. CDR1 and CDR2 (germline): SGHRS, YFSETQ. This CDR3 has 16 residues. CDR3 in amino acids: CASSSSPGQGRDEQFF. For the CDR3, the DNA is TGCGCCAGCAGCTCTTCCCCGGGACAGGGGAGGGATGAGCAGTTCTTC.

The sample holds many counts of this clonotype. The rearrangement links TRBV12-3 or TRBV12-4 to TRBJ2-5, with a tentative D call TRBD1 (6 bases). The CDR3 is 15 amino acids. Trimming pared 5 bases from V and 2 bases from J, leaving 15 bases between. The DNA for the CDR3 is TGTGCCAGCAGTCTACCCAGGACAGATCAAGAGACCCAGTACTTC. It specifies CASSLPRTDQETQYF.

Relative to its sample, this clonotype is medium-sized. The chain couples TRBV20-1 to TRBJ2-7; 11 positions match TRBD2. Germline V gene lookup returns CDR1 DFQATT and CDR2 SNEGSKA (reference sequence). V lost 3 bases to trimming and J lost 7 bases; unmatched junction nucleotides: 17. The length of the CDR3 is 17 residues. This chain's CDR3 is CSASGSSGGIEMWEQYF. The CDR3 DNA follows: TGCAGTGCTAGCGGATCTAGCGGGGGGATCGAGATGTGGGAGCAGTACTTC.

The rearrangement joins TRBV20-1 to TRBJ2-7; the D is unclear. This CDR3 contains 13 residues. Germline loops: CDR1 DFQATT, CDR2 SNEGSKA (reference sequence). V was clipped by 5 bases and J by 6 bases, with 17 bases between them. The CDR3 is CSAPRTDQCEQYF. The CDR3 nucleotides read TGCAGTGCTCCCCGAACGGACCAATGCGAGCAGTACTTC.

This clonotype occurred many times. V is TRBV7-6 and J is TRBJ2-7; D is perhaps TRBD2 (5 bases). Trimming cost V 2 bases and J 0 bases, with 11 bases left between them. The CDR3 is 15 amino acids. The germline CDR1 and CDR2 sequences are SGHVS and FNYEAQ. In DNA, the CDR3 is TGTGCCAGCAGCTTATTGGTGGGGAGCTCCTACGAGCAGTACTTC. Its translation is CASSLLVGSSYEQYF.

This clonotype has at least ten counts. J is TRBJ2-7 and V is TRBV5-1; TRBD2 might be the D (6 bases). The CDR3 contains 14 residues. Trimming took off 0 bases at V and 3 bases at J, with 10 bases between the two ends. The germline V gene has CDR1 SGHRS and CDR2 YFSETQ. DNA for the CDR3: TGCGCCAGCAGCTTGGCAGGACTACTCTACGAGCAGTACTTC. This translates into CASSLAGLLYEQYF.

This clonotype was seen at least ten times. The chain uses TRBV7-2 and TRBJ2-1; 10 bases line up with TRBD1. The CDR3 sequence is 15 residues long. V was clipped by 4 bases and J by 8 bases; unmatched bases: 8. The germline V gene encodes CDR1 SGHTA and CDR2 FQGNSA. CDR3 nucleotide sequence: TGTGCCAGCAGCTCTGACAGGGGGCGCTGGTATGAGCAGTTCTTC. Translated: CASSSDRGRWYEQFF.

As for this clonotype: At one end, the junction sequence differs from germline, possibly due to a read error. The J gene is TRBJ2-3, the V gene TRBV28; the match to TRBD2 covers 12 bases. CDR3 length: 18 amino acids. Germline V gene data show CDR1 as MDHEN and CDR2 as SYDVKM. The CDR3 reads CSSTFPSSGRGGTDTQYF. CDR3 in DNA: TGTTCCAGCACCTTCCCCTCTAGCGGGAGGGGGGGCACAGATACGCAGTATTTT.

This clonotype was found many times. This chain joins TRBV4-1 and TRBJ2-1; D unclear. The germline CDR1 and CDR2 sequences are MGHRA and YSYEKL. V was clipped by 1 base and J by 0 bases, with 13 bases between them. CDR3 length: 17 amino acids. The CDR3: CASSQGPAPSSYNEQFF. The CDR3 coding sequence is TGCGCCAGCAGCCAAGGCCCTGCACCGAGCTCCTACAATGAGCAGTTCTTC.

CDR3 sequence (DNA): TGTGCCAGCCAAGTGACAGGAAGCTCCTACGAGCAGTACTTC. Protein: CASQVTGSSYEQYF. The chain couples TRBV28 to TRBJ2-7, with a possible D match to TRBD1 (6 bases). CDR1 is MDHEN, CDR2 SYDVKM, per germline. Trimming took off 8 bases at V and 0 bases at J, with 14 bases between the two ends. CDR3 size: 14 residues.

V usage is TRBV7-8 and J usage is TRBJ2-5; D is perhaps TRBD1 (8 bases). The V end was cut by 5 bases, the J end by 3 bases, with 16 bases between. Germline CDR1 reads SGHVS; CDR2 reads FQNEAQ. CDR3 length: 15 residues. Written as DNA, the CDR3 is TGTGCCAGCAGCGGACAGGGAGGGCGAGAAGAGACCCAGTACTTC. It translates to CASSGQGGREETQYF.

This chain uses TRBV7-9 with TRBJ2-7; D call uncertain. Germline CDR1 and CDR2: SEHNR and FQNEAQ (reference sequence). Trimming took 1 base from V and 3 from J, leaving 10 bases between them. This CDR3 spans 14 amino acids. The CDR3 loop is CASSLGAVYYEQYF. As DNA, the CDR3 is TGTGCCAGCAGCTTAGGTGCAGTCTACTACGAGCAGTACTTC.

This clonotype was detected many times. The rearrangement joins TRBV15 to TRBJ2-7; 8 nucleotides agree with TRBD1. The ends lost 1 base at V and 1 base at J; junction bases unmatched: 6. Germline V CDR1 and CDR2: LNHNV, YYDKDF (reference sequence). This CDR3 comprises 16 residues. CDR3 nucleotide sequence: TGTGCCACCAGCAGAGCAGGGGGCTGGGGTTCCTACGAGCAGTACTTC. This encodes CATSRAGGWGSYEQYF.

The sample holds a few counts of this clonotype. The gene calls are TRBV27 and TRBJ1-2; D is perhaps TRBD1 (5 bases). V lost 5 bases, J lost 3 bases, and 19 bases lay in between. The CDR3 contains 16 residues. The germline V gene encodes CDR1 MNHEY and CDR2 SMNVEV (reference sequence). The CDR3 region is CASSPHRQGAHYGYTF. The DNA of the CDR3 is TGTGCCAGCAGTCCACACAGGCAGGGCGCTCACTATGGCTACACCTTC.

This clonotype was detected many times. The rearrangement uses TRBV29-1 and TRBJ1-1, with no clear D. V was clipped by 2 bases and J by 5 bases, with 12 bases between them. In germline, CDR1 is SQVTM, CDR2 ANQGSEA. The CDR3 totals 13 residues. CDR3 protein: CSVERAPGTEAFF. CDR3 sequence (DNA): TGCAGCGTTGAAAGGGCCCCCGGGACTGAAGCTTTCTTT.

This clonotype was found many times. This chain's CDR3 is CSARDRRSNYGYTF. The CDR3 DNA follows: TGCAGTGCTAGGGACAGGCGATCTAACTATGGCTACACCTTC. This sequence joins TRBV20-1 and TRBJ1-2; TRBD1 agrees at 7 bases. Germline V lookup: CDR1 DFQATT, CDR2 SNEGSKA (reference sequence). The V segment lost 3 bases and the J segment 0 bases; nucleotides outside the gene matches: 4. This CDR3 comprises 14 residues.

This clonotype was seen ten or more times. This rearrangement joins TRBV6-2 or TRBV6-3 to TRBJ2-1; 12 positions agree with TRBD2. The V gene end was trimmed by 5 bases and the J gene end by 7 bases; junction bases not matched to a gene: 15. The germline V gene encodes CDR1 MNHEY and CDR2 SVGEGT. This CDR3 region has 18 residues. The DNA for the CDR3 is TGTGCCAGCAGTCCCCCGCACTTACTAGCGGGAGGTGATAATGAGCAGTTCTTC. As protein: CASSPPHLLAGGDNEQFF.

This clonotype showed up many times. The chain joins TRBV20-1 to TRBJ2-7; 7 positions agree with TRBD1. CDR3 length equals 15 residues. Germline loops: CDR1 DFQATT, CDR2 SNEGSKA (reference sequence). V shed 0 bases, J shed 6 bases, and the junction held 11 bases outside the gene matches. The CDR3, as DNA: TGCAGTGCTAGAGATAGCAGGGGGTCAGGTCTCGAGCAGTACTTC. It is translated as CSARDSRGSGLEQYF.

This clonotype was seen at least ten times. The chain joins TRBV4-3 to TRBJ2-2, with D perhaps TRBD1 or TRBD2 (5 bases each). The V end was cut by 4 bases, the J end by 0 bases, with 6 bases between. Germline V lookup: CDR1 LGHNA, CDR2 YSLEER. This CDR3 comprises 14 residues. The CDR3 region is CASSRDANTGELFF. Written as DNA, the CDR3 is TGCGCCAGCAGCCGGGACGCGAACACCGGGGAGCTGTTTTTT.

This clonotype occurred many times. The J gene is TRBJ2-1, the V gene TRBV20-1, with 7 nucleotides matching TRBD2. CDR1 and CDR2 from the germline V gene are DFQATT and SNEGSKA (reference sequence). The CDR3 runs to 15 residues. Trimming at V came to 5 bases and at J to 0 bases, leaving 7 bases not matched to a gene. This CDR3 is CSAAFGLVSYNEQFF. The DNA of the CDR3 is TGCAGTGCTGCTTTCGGACTAGTCTCCTACAATGAGCAGTTCTTC.

Ten or more counts support this clonotype. J is TRBJ2-5 and V is TRBV18; D gene uncertain. With 3 bases removed from V and 4 bases from J, the gap between germline ends came to 6 bases. The germline CDR1 and CDR2 sequences are KGHSH and LQKENI. The CDR3 is made up of 12 amino acids. DNA of the CDR3: TGTGCCAGCTCACCGATGGGAGAGACCCAGTACTTC. Amino acid sequence: CASSPMGETQYF.

The chain combines TRBV24-1 with TRBJ2-1; no clear D gene. V lost 0 bases and J lost 4, with 9 bases in between. Germline V gives CDR1 KGHDR, CDR2 SFDVKD. The CDR3 sequence is 15 residues long. CDR3 amino acids: CATSDLNLDYNEQFF. Here the CDR3 DNA reads TGTGCCACCAGTGATTTGAATCTAGATTACAATGAGCAGTTCTTC.

The sample holds many counts of this clonotype. V usage is TRBV29-1 and J usage is TRBJ2-4; no firm D call. Deletions cut 6 bases from V and 0 bases from J, with 9 bases between. The CDR3 contains 13 residues. Germline lookup yields CDR1 SQVTM and CDR2 ANQGSEA. The CDR3, as DNA: TGCAGCGTCCAGGATCGAGCCAAAAACATTCAGTACTTC. Protein sequence: CSVQDRAKNIQYF.

This clonotype was detected many times. The chain has TRBV28 and TRBJ2-5, with no clear D. From germline, CDR1 is MDHEN and CDR2 SYDVKM. This CDR3 comprises 14 residues. Trimming pared 3 bases from V and 5 bases from J, leaving 13 bases between. CDR3 protein: CASSFIGPRETQYF. The CDR3 coding sequence is TGTGCCAGCAGTTTTATAGGGCCGAGGGAGACCCAGTACTTC.

This clonotype was seen repeatedly, ten times or more. The chain uses TRBV5-1 and TRBJ2-1, with D perhaps assigned TRBD1 or TRBD2 (5 bases each). CDR1 SGHRS and CDR2 YFSETQ come from the germline V gene. The CDR3 contains 16 residues. V was shortened by 0 bases and J by 4 bases, with 14 bases between the two germline ends. This chain's CDR3 is CASSLVITGPYNEQFF. CDR3 sequence (DNA): TGCGCCAGCAGCTTGGTTATTACGGGGCCGTACAATGAGCAGTTCTTC.